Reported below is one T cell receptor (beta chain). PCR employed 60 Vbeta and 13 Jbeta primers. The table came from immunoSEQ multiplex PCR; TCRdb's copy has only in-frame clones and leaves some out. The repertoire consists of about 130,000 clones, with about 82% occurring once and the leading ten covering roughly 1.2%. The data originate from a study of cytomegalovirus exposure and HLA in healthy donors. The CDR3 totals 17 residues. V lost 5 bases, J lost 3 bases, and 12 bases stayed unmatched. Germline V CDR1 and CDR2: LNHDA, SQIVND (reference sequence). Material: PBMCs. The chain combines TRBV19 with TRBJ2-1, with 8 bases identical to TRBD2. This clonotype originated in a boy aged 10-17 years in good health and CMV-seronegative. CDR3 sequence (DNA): TGTGCCAGTAGTTTCGCTAGCGGGCGCGGAGGCTACAATGAGCAGTTCTTC. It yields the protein CASSFASGRGGYNEQFF.